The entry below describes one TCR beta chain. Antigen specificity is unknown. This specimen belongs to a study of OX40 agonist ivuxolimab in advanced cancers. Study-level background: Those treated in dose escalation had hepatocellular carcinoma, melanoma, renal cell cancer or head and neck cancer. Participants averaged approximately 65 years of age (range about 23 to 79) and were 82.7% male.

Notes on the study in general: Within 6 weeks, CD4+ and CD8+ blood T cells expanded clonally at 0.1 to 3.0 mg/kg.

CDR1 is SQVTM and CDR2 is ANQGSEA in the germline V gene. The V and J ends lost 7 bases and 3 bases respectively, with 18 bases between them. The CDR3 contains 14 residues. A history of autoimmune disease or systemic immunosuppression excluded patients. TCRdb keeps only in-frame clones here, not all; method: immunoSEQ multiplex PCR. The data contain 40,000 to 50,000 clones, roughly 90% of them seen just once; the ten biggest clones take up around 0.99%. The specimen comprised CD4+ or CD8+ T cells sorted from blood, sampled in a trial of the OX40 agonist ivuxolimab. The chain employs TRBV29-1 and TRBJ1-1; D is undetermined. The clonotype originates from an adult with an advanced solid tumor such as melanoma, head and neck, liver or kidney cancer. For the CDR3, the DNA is TGCAGCGGCAACAGCAGGCTGCCGGACACTGAAGCTTTCTTT. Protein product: CSGNSRLPDTEAFF.